The 23 T cell receptor beta chains presented below share a single source sample, sequenced in a study of T-cell memory formation after mild COVID-19. One entry per CDR3 protein results from TCRdb running MiXCR on the 5' RACE reads. The sample lists 200,000 to 250,000 distinct CDR3 sequences, approximately 10% occurring once. Sequenced: PBMCs or a T cell subset sorted from them (not recorded which). The source of these receptors is a man aged 18 to 29 who had mild COVID-19 (a few samples of this study predate the infection). Cell type and time point are not known.

CDR3 loop: CASSTRSGGDYNEQFF. The DNA of the CDR3 is TGTGCCAGCAGCACCCGAAGCGGGGGGGACTACAATGAGCAGTTCTTC. The rearrangement joins TRBV7-3 to TRBJ2-1; 10 positions agree with TRBD2. V shed 5 bases, J shed 3 bases, and the junction held 7 bases outside the gene matches. CDR1 is SGHTA and CDR2 is FQGTGA in the germline V gene. This CDR3 is 16 amino acids long.

The gene calls are TRBV15 and TRBJ1-2; D perhaps matches TRBD1 (6 bases). The V and J ends lost 8 bases and 5 bases respectively, with 15 bases between them. Per the germline V gene, CDR1 is LNHNV and CDR2 is YYDKDF (reference sequence). The CDR3 extends over 13 amino acids. CDR3 bases: TGTGCCACCTCACACAGGGAGGGGTATGGCTACACCTTC. This codes for CATSHREGYGYTF.

Notes on this clonotype: This may be a read error: a much more frequent sequence differs by one nucleotide. The V gene is TRBV5-1, the J gene TRBJ2-7; D is undetermined. V gave up 7 bases and J gave up 4 bases, with 9 bases separating them. The germline CDR1 and CDR2 sequences are SGHRS and YFSETQ. The CDR3 is made up of 11 amino acids. Here the CDR3 reads CASRSRYEQYF. CDR3 DNA sequence: TGCGCCAGCCGCTCCAGATACGAGCAGTACTTC.

This clonotype was picked up a small number of times. V and J are TRBV5-1 and TRBJ2-1, with D possibly being TRBD1 (6 bases). Germline V gene lookup returns CDR1 SGHRS and CDR2 YFSETQ. Trimming stripped 7 bases from V and 2 bases from J, with 16 bases between. This CDR3 comprises 15 residues. The CDR3 sequence: CASGLQGAAYNEQFF. CDR3 bases: TGCGCCAGCGGATTACAGGGTGCGGCCTACAATGAGCAGTTCTTC.

This sequence joins TRBV4-1 and TRBJ2-5; D is perhaps TRBD1 or TRBD2 (5 bases each). The V gene's germline CDR1 is MGHRA and CDR2 YSYEKL. V was trimmed by 1 base and J by 7 bases, leaving 16 bases between them. The CDR3 sequence is 15 residues long. CDR3 sequence: CASSQGGGSGGTQYF. The CDR3 DNA sequence: TGCGCCAGCAGCCAAGGGGGCGGAAGCGGTGGGACCCAGTACTTC.

This clonotype was observed many times. The chain recombines TRBV7-2 with TRBJ2-2; TRBD2 matches at 7 bases. Germline trimming cut 3 bases from V and 3 bases from J; bases unmatched to any gene: 1. The length of the CDR3 is 14 residues. Germline CDR1 SGHTA, CDR2 FQGNSA. CDR3 region: CASSFGLDTGELFF. The CDR3 coding sequence is TGTGCCAGCAGCTTCGGACTAGACACCGGGGAGCTGTTTTTT.

There are a few counts of this clonotype. At one boundary the junction diverges from the germline segment, which might be a read error. This chain uses TRBV11-2 with TRBJ1-3; TRBD1 is a possible D gene (5 bases). Germline lookup yields CDR1 SGHAT and CDR2 FQNNGV. This CDR3 is built from 15 residues. The DNA for the CDR3 is TGTGCCAGCAGCTTAGATCGGGCCGGGGGAAACGCCATATATTTT. Translated: CASSLDRAGGNAIYF.

This clonotype was seen a few times. The chain couples TRBV18 to TRBJ1-5; D possibly corresponds to TRBD1 (5 bases). The germline gives CDR1 KGHSH, CDR2 LQKENI. V dropped 1 base and J dropped 4 bases, with 17 bases sitting between them. The CDR3 sequence is 17 residues long. DNA for the CDR3: TGTGCCAGCTCACCACGGGGGGATAGTTTTAGGAATCAGCCCCAGCATTTT. It encodes CASSPRGDSFRNQPQHF.

This clonotype was seen at least ten times. The chain carries TRBV7-8 and TRBJ1-3, with 7 bases that match TRBD1. V shed 5 bases, J shed 0 bases, and the junction held 13 bases outside the gene matches. This CDR3 has 18 residues. Germline V gives CDR1 SGHVS, CDR2 FQNEAQ. The CDR3 reads CASSPRQGGFNSGNTIYF. In DNA form, the CDR3 reads TGTGCCAGCAGCCCCCGACAGGGCGGATTTAACTCTGGAAACACCATATATTTT.

This clonotype has a count of ten or more. V and J are TRBV5-1 and TRBJ2-3; D ambiguous. V lost 4 bases to trimming and J lost 2 bases, with 14 bases between them. The CDR3 extends over 15 amino acids. Germline-derived CDR1 and CDR2 are SGHRS and YFSETQ. CDR3 sequence: CASSQEQTYTDTQYF. DNA of the CDR3: TGCGCCAGCAGCCAAGAACAGACATACACAGATACGCAGTATTTT.

This clonotype turned up a few times. This chain uses TRBV5-1 with TRBJ2-7; D call uncertain. With 1 base removed from V and 5 bases from J, the gap between germline ends came to 7 bases. This CDR3 contains 12 residues. From germline, CDR1 is SGHRS and CDR2 YFSETQ. This chain's CDR3 is CASSLTRNEQYF. The CDR3 coding sequence is TGCGCCAGCAGCTTGACCAGGAACGAGCAGTACTTC.

V gene TRBV5-1 combines with J gene TRBJ1-5; D remains unclear. The germline V gene has CDR1 SGHRS and CDR2 YFSETQ. Trimming took 0 bases from V and 4 from J, leaving 11 bases between them. CDR3 length: 15 residues. For the CDR3, the DNA is TGCGCCAGCAGCTTGGAGGGTGGGTATAATCAGCCCCAGCATTTT. This translates into CASSLEGGYNQPQHF. Combining the CDR3 with reference TRBV5-1 and TRBJ1-5 gives the whole variable domain KAGVTQTPRYLIKTRGQQVTLSCSPISGHRSVSWYQQTPGQGLQFLFEYFSETQRNKGNFPGRFSGRQFSNSRSEMNVSTLELGDSALYLCASSLEGGYNQPQHFGDGTRLSIL.

A few counts support this clonotype. The chain uses TRBV6-5 and TRBJ2-1, with D possibly matching TRBD2 (6 bases). In germline, CDR1 is MNHEY, CDR2 SVGAGI. The CDR3 is 18 amino acids. Deletions cut 10 bases from V and 0 bases from J, with 25 bases between. DNA for the CDR3: TGTGCCACGCCTAGGGGCGTAAACCGGGAGAGCTCCTACAATGAGCAGTTCTTC. It specifies CATPRGVNRESSYNEQFF.

This clonotype has ten or more counts. The gene calls are TRBV6-5 and TRBJ1-4; D gene ambiguous. Germline lookup yields CDR1 MNHEY and CDR2 SVGAGI. Between the trimmed V and J ends, which lost 0 bases and 0 bases, there was a span of 5 bases. This CDR3 has 15 amino acids. In DNA, the CDR3 is TGTGCCAGCAGTTACTCGGCAGCAACTAATGAAAAACTGTTTTTT. The encoded protein is CASSYSAATNEKLFF.

This clonotype was detected a few times. The J gene is TRBJ2-3, the V gene TRBV4-3; D unclear. CDR1 LGHNA and CDR2 YSLEER come from the germline V gene. The CDR3 spans 15 residues. With 0 bases removed from V and 5 bases from J, the gap between germline ends came to 12 bases. The CDR3 coding sequence is TGCGCCAGCAGCCAAGAACCCCTTCGTGTAGATACGCAGTATTTT. The encoded protein is CASSQEPLRVDTQYF.

The chain carries TRBV5-4 and TRBJ1-1; 9 nucleotides line up with TRBD1. Germline CDR1 and CDR2: SGHNT and YYREEE (reference sequence). Trimming at V came to 1 base and at J to 3 bases, leaving 4 bases not matched to a gene. This CDR3 is built from 15 residues. CDR3 protein: CASSLFTGGYTEAFF. The CDR3 coding sequence is TGTGCCAGCAGCTTGTTTACAGGGGGCTACACTGAAGCTTTCTTT.

The chain recombines TRBV9 with TRBJ2-1, with D perhaps TRBD1 (5 bases). Germline V gene data show CDR1 as SGDLS and CDR2 as YYNGEE. This CDR3 is built from 12 residues. V was clipped by 0 bases and J by 12 bases, with 10 bases between them. This chain's CDR3 is CASSVDQGLQFF. The CDR3 DNA reads TGTGCCAGCAGCGTAGATCAGGGTTTGCAGTTCTTC.

The chain uses TRBV4-1 and TRBJ1-2, with 8 positions matching TRBD1. The V segment lost 4 bases and the J segment 2 bases; nucleotides outside the gene matches: 9. From germline, CDR1 is MGHRA and CDR2 YSYEKL. CDR3 length: 16 residues. In DNA, the CDR3 is TGCGCCAGCAGCCCCCTTCCAGGGACAGGCAACTATGGCTACACCTTC. It encodes CASSPLPGTGNYGYTF.

A few counts support this clonotype. The chain uses TRBV27 and TRBJ1-2, with D perhaps matching TRBD1 (5 bases). Germline loops: CDR1 MNHEY, CDR2 SMNVEV (reference sequence). V was pared by 3 bases and J by 4 bases, with 15 bases between. CDR3 length: 15 residues. The CDR3, as DNA: TGTGCCAGCAGTTTTATGTCAGGGCCCACCTATGGCTACACCTTC. It translates to CASSFMSGPTYGYTF.

This clonotype has a handful of counts. The J gene is TRBJ1-5, the V gene TRBV6-2 or TRBV6-3; 9 bases match TRBD1. The CDR3 runs 14 residues. With V trimmed by 5 bases and J by 4 bases, 3 bases remained unmatched. CDR1 is MNHEY, CDR2 SVGEGT, per germline. CDR3 residues: CASSRGQGNQPQHF. The CDR3 DNA reads as TGTGCCAGCAGTAGGGGACAGGGTAATCAGCCCCAGCATTTT.

In this sample, this clonotype turned up a few times. The gene calls are TRBV21-1 and TRBJ2-7. TRBV21-1 is a pseudogene. CDR3 size: 17 residues. CDR3 sequence reads: CASSKVCIAPRSYEQYV. The CDR3 DNA sequence: TGTGCCAGCAGCAAAGTCTGCATAGCTCCGCGCTCCTACGAGCAGTACGTC.

This clonotype was detected a few times. The J gene is TRBJ2-3, the V gene TRBV9; D might be TRBD2 (5 bases). Germline CDR1 SGDLS, CDR2 YYNGEE. Deletions cut 3 bases from V and 0 bases from J, with 11 bases between. The CDR3 loop spans 15 amino acids. The CDR3 nucleotides are TGTGCCAGCAGCGCCGGTGACTATAGCACAGATACGCAGTATTTT. Protein: CASSAGDYSTDTQYF.

This clonotype was counted a few times. The chain recombines TRBV6-5 with TRBJ2-1, with 7 bases identical to TRBD2. The CDR3 is 13 amino acids. Germline CDR1 reads MNHEY; CDR2 reads SVGAGI. V was clipped by 1 base and J by 9 bases; unmatched bases: 3. CDR3 sequence: CASSYFQRGEQFF. The CDR3 nucleotides are TGTGCCAGCAGTTACTTTCAGCGGGGTGAGCAGTTCTTC.